The rows below give T cell receptor beta chains drawn from one sample of a study of shared clonotypes between healthy human individuals. Clones were read by immunoSEQ multiplex PCR, and TCRdb kept only the in-frame ones, dropping some. The table has about 480,000 clones, 75% to 80% seen once; the top ten hold around 13%. Sequencing input: PBMCs. The receptors originated from a woman aged 40 to 49 in good health. Some clones in this sample may be carry-over from other donors' samples. Both conserved end residues are part of each CDR3. The order of the fields is CDR3 length, clone size, J gene, D gene, V gene, CDR3 DNA, CDR3 protein. A D gene is named only where the DNA matches it firmly. Clone size appears in some rows only: once, few, many, or a class for an expanded clone.

>15|NA|TRBJ2-7|TRBD2|TRBV7-2
TGTGCCAGCAGCTCAGAAAGCGGGAGTTACTACGAGCAGTACTTC
CASSSESGSYYEQYF
>14|NA|TRBJ2-1|NA|TRBV4-3
TGCGCCAGCAGCCAAGGGCAGGCTTACAATGAGCAGTTCTTC
CASSQGQAYNEQFF
>13|NA|TRBJ1-1|NA|TRBV2
TGTGCCAGCAGCCAGGGGCCGAACACTGAAGCTTTCTTT
CASSQGPNTEAFF
>16|NA|TRBJ2-1|NA|TRBV14
TGTGCCAGCAGCCAAGGGTCAGGTCTAGCGTACAATGAGCAGTTCTTC
CASSQGSGLAYNEQFF
>17|once|TRBJ1-5|TRBD1|TRBV2
TGTGCCAGCAGTGACCAGGGGGCGGCTGATAGCAATCAGCCCCAGCATTTT
CASSDQGAADSNQPQHF
>13|NA|TRBJ2-5|NA|TRBV18
TGTGCCAGCTCACCTCAGGCCGGTGAGACCCAGTACTTC
CASSPQAGETQYF
>14|once|TRBJ1-1|NA|TRBV6-6
TGTGCCAGCAGTTACTCGCAGGGCTACACTGAAGCTTTCTTT
CASSYSQGYTEAFF
>16|NA|TRBJ2-7|NA|TRBV27
TGTGCCAGCAGTTTCCCCGGTGGCCTCGTGGGGTACGAGCAGTACTTC
CASSFPGGLVGYEQYF
>15|NA|TRBJ2-2|TRBD2|TRBV7-2
TGTGCCAGCACCGTGACTAGCGGGAGACCCGGGGAGCTGTTTTTT
CASTVTSGRPGELFF
>15|NA|TRBJ2-2|NA|TRBV7-9
TGTGCCAGCAGCCCAGGGAGACCCGACACCGGGGAGCTGTTTTTT
CASSPGRPDTGELFF
>15|NA|TRBJ2-2|NA|TRBV5-1
TGCGCCAGCAGCTTGGTAGGGTTGGACACCGGGGAGCTGTTTTTT
CASSLVGLDTGELFF
>14|NA|TRBJ2-7|TRBD2|TRBV7-2
TGTGCCAGCAGCTTAGCGGGACTAGGGTACGAGCAGTACTTC
CASSLAGLGYEQYF
>15|NA|TRBJ2-1|TRBD2|TRBV11-2
TGTGCCAGCAGCGCCGGGGGGAGTTCCTACAATGAGCAGTTCTTC
CASSAGGSSYNEQFF
>15|once|TRBJ2-7|TRBD2|TRBV29-1
TGCAGCGCTGGCCCCAGACTAGCTACCTCCTACGAGCAGTACTTC
CSAGPRLATSYEQYF
>16|NA|TRBJ2-3|TRBD2|TRBV18
TGTGCCAGCTCAATAGTAGCGGGAAGTAGCACAGATACGCAGTATTTT
CASSIVAGSSTDTQYF